This entry concerns a single TCR beta chain. Its matching antigen is unknown. An equimolar mix of two oligonucleotides served as the beta constant-region primer for TRBC1 and TRBC2. The ligated cDNA underwent four PCR rounds using SP2 and nested alpha and beta constant-region primers. TCRdb reanalysed the UMI-ligation and nested PCR reads using MiXCR and keeps one entry per CDR3 protein. The sample has 130,000 or so distinct CDR3 sequences; 35% to 40% are singletons. This CDR3 is 14 amino acids long. Germline V gene lookup returns CDR1 LNHDA and CDR2 SQIVND (reference sequence). V gave up 7 bases and J gave up 0 bases, with 12 bases separating them. This sample was taken from a study of naive and memory T cell subsets. The study, taken as a whole, reports: No ground truth validated the naive and memory repertoire findings. Clonotypes here are unpaired alpha or beta chain sequences. Gini index rose across naive, CM, EM and EMRA in CD4 and CD8.

Separate alpha and beta amplification began at the second PCR step. The V and J genes are TRBV19 and TRBJ2-5; D might be TRBD1 or TRBD2, each matching 5 bases. The TCR was taken from a human donor in good health. Material for sequencing was central memory CD4+ T cells from blood. CDR3 region: CASTRDGNQETQYF. CDR3 DNA sequence: TGTGCCAGTACCCGGGACGGGAACCAAGAGACCCAGTACTTC.